This T cell receptor beta chain emerged from a study of blood T cell repertoires in COVID-19. Study overall: Spain, Italy and the United States supplied samples that represented acute and convalescent COVID-19. PBMCs, B-cell-depleted T cells, or T cells provided the cDNA or gDNA that made up the material.

Cohorts were determined from participant-reported clinical history. Data came from immunoSEQ multiplex PCR; TCRdb stores just in-frame clones and leaves some out. The sample shows some 200,000 clones, 81% of them seen only once. The length of the CDR3 is 15 residues. The germline CDR1 and CDR2 sequences are SEHNR and FQNEAQ (reference sequence). V gave up 6 bases and J gave up 7 bases; unmatched junction bases: 12. This sequence joins TRBV7-9 and TRBJ2-3; 8 bases map to TRBD1. The sequencing sample was made of PBMCs or T cells enriched from blood (not recorded which). This clonotype originated in a woman in her forties or fifties with acute COVID-19. This CDR3 reads CASRSGSGGSYTQYF. CDR3 bases: TGTGCCAGCAGATCGGGGTCAGGGGGCTCATATACGCAGTATTTT.